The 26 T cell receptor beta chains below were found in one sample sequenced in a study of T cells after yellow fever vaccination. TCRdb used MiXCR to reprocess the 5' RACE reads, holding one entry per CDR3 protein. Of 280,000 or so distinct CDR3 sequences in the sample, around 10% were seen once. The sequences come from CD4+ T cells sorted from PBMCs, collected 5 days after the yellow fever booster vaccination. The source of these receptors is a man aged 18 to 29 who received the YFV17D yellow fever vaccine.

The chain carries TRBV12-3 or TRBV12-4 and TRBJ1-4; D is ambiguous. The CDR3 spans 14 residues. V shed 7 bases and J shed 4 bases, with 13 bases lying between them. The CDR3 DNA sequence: TGTGCCAGCAAAGTGGATGCCCATAATGAAAAACTGTTTTTT. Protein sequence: CASKVDAHNEKLFF.

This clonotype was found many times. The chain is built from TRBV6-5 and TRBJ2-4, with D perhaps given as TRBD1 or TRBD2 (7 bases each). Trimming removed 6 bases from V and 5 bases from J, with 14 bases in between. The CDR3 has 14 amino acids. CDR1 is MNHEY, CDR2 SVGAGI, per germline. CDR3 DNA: TGTGCCAGCAGCAGGGGGGGGGCGGAAAACATTCAGTACTTC. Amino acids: CASSRGGAENIQYF.

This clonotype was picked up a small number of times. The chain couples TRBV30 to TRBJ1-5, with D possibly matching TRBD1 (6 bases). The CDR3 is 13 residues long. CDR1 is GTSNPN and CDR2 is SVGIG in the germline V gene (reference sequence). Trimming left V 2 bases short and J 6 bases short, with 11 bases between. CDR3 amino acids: CAWSHRVGQPQHF. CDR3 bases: TGTGCCTGGAGTCACAGGGTCGGTCAGCCCCAGCATTTT.

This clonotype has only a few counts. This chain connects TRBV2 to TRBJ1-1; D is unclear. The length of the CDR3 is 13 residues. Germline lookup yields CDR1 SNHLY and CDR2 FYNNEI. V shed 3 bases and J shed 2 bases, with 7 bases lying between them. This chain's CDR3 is CASSELSNTEAFF. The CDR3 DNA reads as TGTGCCAGCAGTGAGTTGAGTAACACTGAAGCTTTCTTT.

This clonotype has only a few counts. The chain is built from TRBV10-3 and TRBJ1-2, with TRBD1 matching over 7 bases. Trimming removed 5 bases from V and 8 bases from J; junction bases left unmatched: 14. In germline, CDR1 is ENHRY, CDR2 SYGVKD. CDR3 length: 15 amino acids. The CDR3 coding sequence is TGTGCCATCAGTTCATTTGCACAGGGGACTAAAGGCTACACCTTC. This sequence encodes CAISSFAQGTKGYTF.

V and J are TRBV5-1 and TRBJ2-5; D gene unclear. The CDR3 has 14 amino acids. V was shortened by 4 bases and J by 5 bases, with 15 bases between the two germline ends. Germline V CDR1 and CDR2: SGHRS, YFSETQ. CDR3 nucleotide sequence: TGCGCCAGCAGCGTTGGGCCGGGTGGGGAGACCCAGTACTTC. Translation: CASSVGPGGETQYF.

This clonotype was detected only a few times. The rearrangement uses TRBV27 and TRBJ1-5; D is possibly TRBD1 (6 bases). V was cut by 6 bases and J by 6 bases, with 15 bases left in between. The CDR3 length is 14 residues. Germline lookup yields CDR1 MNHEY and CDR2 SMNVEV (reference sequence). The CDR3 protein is CASSSTGTGQPQHF. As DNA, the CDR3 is TGTGCCAGCAGCAGTACAGGGACCGGTCAGCCCCAGCATTTT.

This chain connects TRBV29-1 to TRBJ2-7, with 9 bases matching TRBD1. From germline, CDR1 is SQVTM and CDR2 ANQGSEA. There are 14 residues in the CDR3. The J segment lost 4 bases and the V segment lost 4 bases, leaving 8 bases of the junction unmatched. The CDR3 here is CSVGRGQGRYEQYF. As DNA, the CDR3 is TGCAGCGTTGGGAGAGGACAGGGGCGATACGAGCAGTACTTC.

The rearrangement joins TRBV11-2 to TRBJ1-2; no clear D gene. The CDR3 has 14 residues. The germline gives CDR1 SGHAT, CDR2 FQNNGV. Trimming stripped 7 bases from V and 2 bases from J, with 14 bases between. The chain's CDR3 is CASTPSDGNYGYTF. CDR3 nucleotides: TGTGCCAGCACCCCATCCGACGGGAACTATGGCTACACCTTC.

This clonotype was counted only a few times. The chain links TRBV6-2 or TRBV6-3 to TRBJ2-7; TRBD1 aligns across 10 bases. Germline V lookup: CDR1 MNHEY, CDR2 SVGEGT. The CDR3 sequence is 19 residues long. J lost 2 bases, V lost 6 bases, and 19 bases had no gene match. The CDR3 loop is CASRPLFVFPGTGAYEQYF. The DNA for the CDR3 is TGTGCCAGCAGGCCGCTTTTCGTCTTCCCCGGGACAGGGGCCTACGAGCAGTACTTC.

CDR3 sequence: CSAPRGASGVVETQYF. Written as DNA, the CDR3 is TGCAGTGCCCCTCGGGGAGCTAGCGGGGTGGTGGAGACCCAGTACTTC. The J gene is TRBJ2-5, the V gene TRBV20-1, with 9 bases lining up with TRBD2. From germline, CDR1 is DFQATT and CDR2 SNEGSKA (reference sequence). V dropped 6 bases and J dropped 5; count of bases not matched to a gene: 16. The CDR3 runs 16 residues.

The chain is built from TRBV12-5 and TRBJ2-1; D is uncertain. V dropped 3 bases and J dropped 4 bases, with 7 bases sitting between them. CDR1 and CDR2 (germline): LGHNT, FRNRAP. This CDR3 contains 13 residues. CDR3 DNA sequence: TGTGCTAGTGGTTTCGGGCTGTACAATGAGCAGTTCTTC. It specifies CASGFGLYNEQFF.

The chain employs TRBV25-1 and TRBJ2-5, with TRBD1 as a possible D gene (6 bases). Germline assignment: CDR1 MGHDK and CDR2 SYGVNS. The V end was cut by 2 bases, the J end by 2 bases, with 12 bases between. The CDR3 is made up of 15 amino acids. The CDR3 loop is CASSEGGATQETQYF. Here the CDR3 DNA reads TGTGCCAGCAGTGAAGGGGGCGCAACTCAAGAGACCCAGTACTTC.

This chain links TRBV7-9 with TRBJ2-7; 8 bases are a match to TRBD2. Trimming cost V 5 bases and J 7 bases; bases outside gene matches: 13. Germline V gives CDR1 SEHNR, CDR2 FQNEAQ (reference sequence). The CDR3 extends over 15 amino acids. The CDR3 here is CASSPGAGAVGEQYV. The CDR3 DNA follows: TGTGCCAGCAGCCCGGGAGCGGGGGCAGTAGGGGAGCAGTACGTC.

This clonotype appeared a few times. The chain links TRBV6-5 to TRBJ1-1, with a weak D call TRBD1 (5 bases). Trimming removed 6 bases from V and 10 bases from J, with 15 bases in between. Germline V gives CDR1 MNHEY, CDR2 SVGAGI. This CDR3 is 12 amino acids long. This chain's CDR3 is CASSATGTRAFF. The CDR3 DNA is TGTGCCAGCAGCGCAACCGGGACGCGAGCTTTCTTT.

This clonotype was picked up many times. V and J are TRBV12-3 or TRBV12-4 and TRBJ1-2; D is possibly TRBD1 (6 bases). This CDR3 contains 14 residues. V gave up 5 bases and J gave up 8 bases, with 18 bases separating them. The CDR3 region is CASSPGGSGGGYTF. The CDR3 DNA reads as TGTGCCAGCAGTCCGGGGGGTTCCGGGGGCGGCTACACCTTC.

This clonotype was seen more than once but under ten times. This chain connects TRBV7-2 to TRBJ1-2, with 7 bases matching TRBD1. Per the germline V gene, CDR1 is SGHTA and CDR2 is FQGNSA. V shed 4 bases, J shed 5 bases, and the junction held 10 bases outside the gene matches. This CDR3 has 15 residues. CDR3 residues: CASSSPRGRSYGYTF. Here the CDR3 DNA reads TGTGCCAGCAGCTCACCAAGGGGGCGGAGTTATGGCTACACCTTC.

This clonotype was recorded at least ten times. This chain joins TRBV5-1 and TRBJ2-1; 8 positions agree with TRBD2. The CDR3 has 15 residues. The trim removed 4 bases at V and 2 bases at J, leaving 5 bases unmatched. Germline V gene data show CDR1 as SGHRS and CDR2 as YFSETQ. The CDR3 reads CASSLQAGAYNEQFF. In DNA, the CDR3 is TGCGCCAGCAGCCTCCAAGCGGGGGCCTACAATGAGCAGTTCTTC.

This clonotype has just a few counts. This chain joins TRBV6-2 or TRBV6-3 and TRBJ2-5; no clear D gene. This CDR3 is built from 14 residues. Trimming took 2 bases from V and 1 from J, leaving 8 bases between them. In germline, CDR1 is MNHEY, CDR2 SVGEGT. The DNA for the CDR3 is TGTGCCAGCAGTTACGGAAGCGCCCAAGAGACCCAGTACTTC. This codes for CASSYGSAQETQYF.

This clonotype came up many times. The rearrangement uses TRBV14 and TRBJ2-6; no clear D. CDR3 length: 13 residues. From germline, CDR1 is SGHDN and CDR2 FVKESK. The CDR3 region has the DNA TGTGCGGTCGGTATAGCTGGGGCCAACGTCCTGACTTTC. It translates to CAVGIAGANVLTF.

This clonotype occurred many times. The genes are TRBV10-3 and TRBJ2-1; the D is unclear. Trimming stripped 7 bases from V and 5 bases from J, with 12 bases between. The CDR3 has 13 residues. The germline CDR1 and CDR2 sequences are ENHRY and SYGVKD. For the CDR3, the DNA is TGTGCCATCAAGTCTGGGGAAAACAATGAGCAGTTCTTC. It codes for CAIKSGENNEQFF.

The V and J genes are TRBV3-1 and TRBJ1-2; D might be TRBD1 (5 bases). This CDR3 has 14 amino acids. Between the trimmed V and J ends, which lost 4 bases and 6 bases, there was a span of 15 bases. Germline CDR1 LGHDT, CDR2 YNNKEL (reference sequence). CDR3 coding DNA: TGTGCCAGCAGCCGTACGGGGGGTGATCATGGCTACACCTTC. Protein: CASSRTGGDHGYTF.

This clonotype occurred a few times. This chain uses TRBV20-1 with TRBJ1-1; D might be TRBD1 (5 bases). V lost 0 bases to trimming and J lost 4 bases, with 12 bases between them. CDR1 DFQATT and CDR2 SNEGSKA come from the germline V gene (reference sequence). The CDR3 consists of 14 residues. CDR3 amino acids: CSARDLEGFTEAFF. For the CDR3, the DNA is TGCAGTGCTAGAGATTTGGAGGGGTTCACTGAAGCTTTCTTT.

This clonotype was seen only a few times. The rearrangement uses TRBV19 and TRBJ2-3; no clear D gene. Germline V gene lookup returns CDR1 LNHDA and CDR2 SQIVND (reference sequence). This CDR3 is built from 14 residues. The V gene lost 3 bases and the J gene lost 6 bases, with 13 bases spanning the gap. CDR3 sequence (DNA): TGTGCCAGTAGTATCAGCCAGCCCGGCGATACGCAGTATTTT. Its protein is CASSISQPGDTQYF.

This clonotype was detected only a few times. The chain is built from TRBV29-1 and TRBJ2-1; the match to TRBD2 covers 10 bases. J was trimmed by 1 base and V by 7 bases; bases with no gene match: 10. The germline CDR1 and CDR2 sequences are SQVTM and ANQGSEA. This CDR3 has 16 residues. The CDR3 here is CSDSSGSGGSYNEQFF. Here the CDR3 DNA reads TGCAGCGACAGCTCCGGTAGCGGGGGGTCCTACAATGAGCAGTTCTTC.

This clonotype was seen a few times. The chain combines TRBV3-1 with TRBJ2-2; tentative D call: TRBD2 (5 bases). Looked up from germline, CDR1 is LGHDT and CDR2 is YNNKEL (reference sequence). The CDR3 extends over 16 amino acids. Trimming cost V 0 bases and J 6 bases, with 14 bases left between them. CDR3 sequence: CASSQESSGYAGELFF. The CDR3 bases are TGTGCCAGCAGCCAAGAAAGTTCGGGGTATGCCGGGGAGCTGTTTTTT.